This T cell receptor (beta chain) originates from a study of T cells in Graves' hyperthyroidism and ophthalmopathy. Pregnant or lactating patients were excluded, as were those with uncontrolled infection or other autoimmune disease. Fresh peripheral blood, less than 11 ml of it, supplied the PBMCs. Study outcomes and limitations: Within blood appeared most thyroid clonotypes that had expanded above 0.001. Onset of ophthalmopathy came a median approximately 6 months after the model predicted it.

This clonotype came up a few times. As yet, its antigen is unknown. Germline V gene data show CDR1 as MDHEN and CDR2 as SYDVKM. The ends were cut back, 3 bases at V and 5 bases at J, with 14 bases in the middle. This CDR3 has 14 residues. RNA transcripts served as the template for amplifying TCR beta CDR3 regions. When the TCR CDR3 underwent first-round RT-PCR, the HTBI primer set was used. One entry per CDR3 protein, called by TCRdb with MiXCR from the multiplex PCR reads. The data contain roughly 500,000 distinct CDR3 sequences, around a fifth of them singletons. The gene calls are TRBV28 and TRBJ2-7; TRBD1 is a possible D gene (7 bases). The receptor's source is a woman between 65 and 79 years old with Graves' ophthalmopathy. Input material: blood. DNA for the CDR3: TGTGCCAGCAGTTTGAGTCAGGGGGGCCACGAGCAGTACTTC. This encodes CASSLSQGGHEQYF. Supplemented by reference TRBV28 and TRBJ2-7, the full variable domain reads DVKVTQSSRYLVKRTGEKVFLECVQDMDHENMFWYRQDPGLGLRLIYFSYDVKMKEKGDIPEGYSVSREKKERFSLILESASTNQTSMYLCASSLSQGGHEQYFGPGTRLTVT.